Listed below are T cell receptor beta chains from one sample, sequenced in a study of shared clonotypes between healthy human individuals. Produced via immunoSEQ multiplex PCR; TCRdb's table is partial and in-frame only. Seen here are roughly 2.5 million clones, just over 90% observed once, and the top ten hold around 0.15%. Sequencing was carried out using naive CD4+ T cells sorted from blood. These receptors came from a man aged 18 to 29 in good health. Each CDR3 is given with its conserved first and last residue. D genes are given only for firm matches. Rows give clone size only sometimes, using once, few, many, or a class for an expanded clone.

TRBJ1-5	.	TRBV6-5	.	CASSSPGPQHF	TGTGCCAGCAGTTCCCCAGGGCCCCAGCATTTT
TRBJ1-3	few	TRBV18	.	CASSPPSGNTIYF	TGTGCCAGCTCACCACCTTCTGGAAACACCATATATTTT
TRBJ1-1	.	TRBV7-2	TRBD1	CASSLRARGTGGHTEAFF	TGTGCCAGCAGCTTACGCGCCCGAGGGACAGGGGGCCACACTGAAGCTTTCTTT
TRBJ2-4	.	TRBV19	TRBD1	CASSARTGGKNIQYF	TGTGCCAGTTCCGCCCGGACAGGGGGGAAAAACATTCAGTACTTC
TRBJ1-6	.	TRBV5-1	.	CASSPGHSSNSPLHF	TGCGCCAGCAGCCCTGGGCACTCAAGTAATTCACCCCTCCACTTT
TRBJ1-1	once	TRBV7-2	TRBD1	CASSITWQGGDTEAFF	TGTGCCAGCAGCATAACGTGGCAGGGGGGGGACACTGAAGCTTTCTTT
TRBJ2-1	.	TRBV5-1	.	CASNSVAASYNEQFF	TGCGCCAGCAACAGCGTAGCGGCCTCCTACAATGAGCAGTTCTTC
TRBJ2-5	.	TRBV6-4	TRBD1	CARKDREGTETQYF	TGTGCCAGGAAAGACAGGGAAGGGACGGAGACCCAGTACTTC
TRBJ2-1	.	TRBV10-1	TRBD1	CASSGGQGTYNEQFF	TGCGCCAGCAGTGGGGGACAGGGCACCTACAATGAGCAGTTCTTC
TRBJ2-5	.	TRBV30	.	CAWSGLEYQETQYF	TGTGCCTGGAGTGGTCTAGAGTACCAAGAGACCCAGTACTTC
TRBJ2-7	once	TRBV21-1	.	CASSKLPQYERWTYEQYF	TGTGCCAGCAGCAAACTACCGCAGTACGAGCGGTGGACCTACGAGCAGTACTTC
TRBJ1-2	.	TRBV10-2	.	CASQGVPYGYTF	TGCGCCAGTCAAGGGGTCCCCTATGGCTACACCTTC
TRBJ2-3	.	TRBV18	.	CASSPGLGRDTQYF	TGTGCCAGCTCACCAGGGCTAGGTAGAGATACGCAGTATTTT
TRBJ1-5	.	TRBV18	TRBD1	CASSLTGGNQPQHF	TGTGCCAGCTCACTCACAGGGGGGAATCAGCCCCAGCATTTT
TRBJ2-3	.	TRBV19	.	CASSIRDDGADTQYF	TGTGCCAGTAGTATCCGGGACGACGGGGCGGATACGCAGTATTTT
TRBJ1-1	.	TRBV27	.	CASGPLTDLNTEAFF	TGTGCCAGCGGTCCTCTGACCGACTTAAACACTGAAGCTTTCTTT
TRBJ2-1	few	TRBV9	.	CASSVGSSRNNEQFF	TGTGCCAGCAGCGTAGGGTCTAGCCGAAACAATGAGCAGTTCTTC
TRBJ2-5	.	TRBV5-1	TRBD2	CASGASGQETQYF	TGCGCCAGCGGGGCTAGCGGCCAAGAGACCCAGTACTTC
TRBJ2-5	.	TRBV28	.	CASSSRVTLRETQYF	TGTGCCAGCAGTAGCAGGGTCACGCTGAGGGAGACCCAGTACTTC
TRBJ2-7	.	TRBV4-1	TRBD1	CASSQRRDRGVYEQYF	TGCGCCAGCAGCCAACGCCGGGACAGGGGAGTCTACGAGCAGTACTTC
TRBJ1-3	.	TRBV28	.	CASSLWGFSGNTIYF	TGTGCCAGCAGTTTATGGGGTTTCTCTGGAAACACCATATATTTT
TRBJ2-2	.	TRBV18	TRBD1	CASSPAQGASGELFF	TGTGCCAGCTCACCCGCACAGGGGGCATCCGGGGAGCTGTTTTTT
TRBJ2-1	.	TRBV11-2	.	CASSLDFISEQFF	TGTGCCAGCAGCTTAGACTTCATCAGTGAGCAGTTCTTC
TRBJ2-3	.	TRBV11-3	.	CASSFWHPLSTDTQYF	TGTGCCAGCAGCTTTTGGCACCCCCTCAGCACAGATACGCAGTATTTT
TRBJ2-7	.	TRBV4-2	.	CASSQEGTGAGYEQYF	TGTGCCAGCAGCCAAGAGGGTACAGGGGCGGGATACGAGCAGTACTTC
TRBJ2-7	.	TRBV4-3	TRBD2	CASSQVLAGAYEQYF	TGCGCCAGCAGCCAAGTATTAGCGGGTGCCTACGAGCAGTACTTC
TRBJ2-7	.	TRBV6-5	TRBD2	CASSPAGGHYEQYF	TGTGCCAGCAGCCCGGCGGGGGGGCACTACGAGCAGTACTTC
TRBJ2-6	.	TRBV9	TRBD1	CASSATGTGAGANVLTF	TGTGCCAGCAGCGCTACCGGGACAGGGGCTGGGGCCAACGTCCTGACTTTC
TRBJ2-1	.	TRBV6-6	.	CASSTQDSYYEQFF	TGTGCCAGCAGTACCCAGGACAGCTACTATGAGCAGTTCTTC
TRBJ2-4	.	TRBV10-1	.	CASSEMGSGIQYF	TGCGCCAGCAGTGAAATGGGATCGGGGATTCAGTACTTC
TRBJ2-1	once	TRBV6-5	TRBD1	CASRFGQGGYNEQFF	TGTGCCAGCAGATTCGGACAGGGAGGCTACAATGAGCAGTTCTTC
TRBJ2-7	.	TRBV19	TRBD1	CASTPGGTGRALSYEQYF	TGTGCCAGTACACCGGGTGGGACAGGACGAGCCCTAAGCTACGAGCAGTACTTC
TRBJ2-3	.	TRBV10-3	.	CAISESRDTQYF	TGTGCCATCAGTGAGTCCCGAGATACGCAGTATTTT
TRBJ2-1	once	TRBV5-1	.	CASTLTAKQFF	TGCGCCAGCACTCTGACAGCTAAGCAGTTCTTC
TRBJ2-1	.	TRBV7-2	.	CASSLVGRGNEQFF	TGTGCCAGCAGCTTAGTGGGGCGGGGCAATGAGCAGTTCTTC
TRBJ1-2	.	TRBV10-3	TRBD1	CAISDWTGNRDYGYTF	TGTGCCATCAGTGACTGGACAGGGAATAGGGACTATGGCTACACCTTC
TRBJ2-5	.	TRBV15	.	CATSRDREAGTQYF	TGTGCCACCAGCAGAGATCGAGAAGCCGGGACCCAGTACTTC
TRBJ2-2	.	TRBV6-5	.	CASSYDRMTGELFF	TGTGCCAGCAGTTACGACAGGATGACCGGGGAGCTGTTTTTT
TRBJ1-6	once	TRBV2	.	CASSEGSYNSPLHF	TGTGCCAGCAGTGAAGGGTCCTATAATTCACCCCTCCACTTT
TRBJ2-4	.	TRBV18	.	CASSPDRSPNIQYF	TGTGCCAGCTCACCGGACAGATCTCCAAACATTCAGTACTTC
TRBJ2-3	.	TRBV18	.	CASSPQGADTQYF	TGTGCCAGCTCACCACAGGGCGCAGATACGCAGTATTTT
TRBJ2-7	.	TRBV5-1	TRBD2	CASSYGTSGPEQYF	TGCGCCAGCAGCTACGGGACTAGCGGTCCCGAGCAGTACTTC
TRBJ2-7	.	TRBV18	TRBD2	CASSPGSGFYEQYF	TGTGCCAGCTCACCAGGTAGCGGGTTCTACGAGCAGTACTTC
TRBJ1-1	once	TRBV5-1	.	CASSITQDAEAFF	TGCGCCAGCAGCATAACTCAGGATGCTGAAGCTTTCTTT
TRBJ2-7	.	TRBV25-1	.	CASSESGTLYEQYF	TGTGCCAGCAGTGAGTCAGGTACCCTTTACGAGCAGTACTTC
TRBJ2-7	.	TRBV18	.	CASSFRFGSHEQYF	TGTGCCAGCTCATTCAGGTTCGGGTCCCACGAGCAGTACTTC
TRBJ2-1	once	TRBV7-6	TRBD2	CASRMVAGGRGEQFF	TGTGCCAGCAGAATGGTGGCGGGAGGCCGAGGTGAGCAGTTCTTC
TRBJ1-6	.	TRBV7-2	.	CASSLQQNNSPLHF	TGTGCCAGCAGCCTACAGCAGAACAATTCACCCCTCCACTTT
TRBJ2-6	.	TRBV19	TRBD1	CASTPVWGDRGSGANVLTF	TGTGCCAGTACACCTGTGTGGGGGGACAGGGGATCTGGGGCCAACGTCCTGACTTTC
TRBJ1-2	.	TRBV11-2	.	CASSLGEAGGYTF	TGTGCCAGCAGCTTAGGGGAGGCCGGTGGCTACACCTTC
TRBJ2-7	.	TRBV7-2	TRBD2	CASGSGTSGSREQYF	TGTGCCAGCGGGTCCGGGACTAGCGGGAGTCGCGAGCAGTACTTC
TRBJ2-1	.	TRBV10-2	TRBD2	CASNPQRGYNEQFF	TGCGCCAGCAACCCCCAGCGGGGTTACAATGAGCAGTTCTTC